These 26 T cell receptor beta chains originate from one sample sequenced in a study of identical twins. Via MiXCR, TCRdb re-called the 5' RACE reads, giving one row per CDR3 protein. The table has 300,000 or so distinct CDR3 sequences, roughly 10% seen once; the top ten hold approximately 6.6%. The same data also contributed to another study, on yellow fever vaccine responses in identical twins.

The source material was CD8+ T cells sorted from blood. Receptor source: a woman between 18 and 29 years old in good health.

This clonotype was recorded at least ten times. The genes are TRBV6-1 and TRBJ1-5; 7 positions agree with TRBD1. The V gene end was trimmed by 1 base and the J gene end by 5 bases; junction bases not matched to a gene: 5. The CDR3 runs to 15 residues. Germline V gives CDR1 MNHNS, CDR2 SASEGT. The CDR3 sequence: CASSEEETGYQPQHF. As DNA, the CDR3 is TGTGCCAGCAGTGAAGAGGAGACAGGGTATCAGCCCCAGCATTTT.

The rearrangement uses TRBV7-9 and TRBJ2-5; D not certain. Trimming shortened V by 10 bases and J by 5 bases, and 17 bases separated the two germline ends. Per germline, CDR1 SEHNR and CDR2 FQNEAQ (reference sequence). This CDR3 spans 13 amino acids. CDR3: CAINPRLGETQYF. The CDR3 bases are TGTGCCATTAACCCCCGGCTTGGGGAGACCCAGTACTTC. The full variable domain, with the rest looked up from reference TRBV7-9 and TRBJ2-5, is DTGVSQNPRHKITKRGQNVTFRCDPISEHNRLYWYRQTLGQGPEFLTYFQNEAQLEKSRLLSDRFSAERPKGSFSTLEIQRTEQGDSAMYLCAINPRLGETQYFGPGTRLLVL.

CDR3 sequence reads: CASSFSPQGFAEAFF. CDR3 sequence (DNA): TGTGCCAGCAGCTTTAGTCCACAGGGGTTCGCAGAAGCTTTCTTT. The rearrangement links TRBV11-2 to TRBJ1-1, with TRBD1 matching 7 bases. The CDR3 consists of 15 residues. Trimming cost V 3 bases and J 8 bases; bases outside gene matches: 12. Germline assignment: CDR1 SGHAT and CDR2 FQNNGV. The variable domain in full, completed from reference TRBV11-2 and TRBJ1-1, reads EAGVAQSPRYKIIEKRQSVAFWCNPISGHATLYWYQQILGQGPKLLIQFQNNGVVDDSQLPKDRFSAERLKGVDSTLKIQPAKLEDSAVYLCASSFSPQGFAEAFFGQGTRLTVV.

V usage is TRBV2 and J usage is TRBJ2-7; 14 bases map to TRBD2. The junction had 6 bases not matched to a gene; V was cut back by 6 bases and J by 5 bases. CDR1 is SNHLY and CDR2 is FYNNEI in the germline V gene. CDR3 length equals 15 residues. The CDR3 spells CASRGTSGRGDEQYF. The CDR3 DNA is TGTGCCAGCAGGGGGACTAGCGGGAGAGGTGACGAGCAGTACTTC.

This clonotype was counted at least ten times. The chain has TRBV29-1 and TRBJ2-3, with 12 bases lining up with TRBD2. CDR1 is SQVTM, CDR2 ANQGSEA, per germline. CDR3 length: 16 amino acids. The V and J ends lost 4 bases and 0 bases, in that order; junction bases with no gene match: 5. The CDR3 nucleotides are TGCAGCGTTGGCCTAGCGGGGGGGCTTAGCACAGATACGCAGTATTTT. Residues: CSVGLAGGLSTDTQYF.

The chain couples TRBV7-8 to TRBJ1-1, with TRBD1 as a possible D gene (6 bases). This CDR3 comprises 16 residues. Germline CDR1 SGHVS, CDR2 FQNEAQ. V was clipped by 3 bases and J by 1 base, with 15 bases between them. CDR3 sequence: CASSFAIPQGNTEAFF. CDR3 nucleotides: TGTGCCAGCAGCTTTGCCATCCCACAGGGGAACACTGAAGCTTTCTTT.

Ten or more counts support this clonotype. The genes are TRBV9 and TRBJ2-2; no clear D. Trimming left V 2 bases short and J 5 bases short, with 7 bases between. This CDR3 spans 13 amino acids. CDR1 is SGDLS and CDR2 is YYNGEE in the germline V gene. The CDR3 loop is CASSVSRTGELFF. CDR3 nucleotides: TGTGCCAGCAGCGTTTCTAGAACCGGGGAGCTGTTTTTT.

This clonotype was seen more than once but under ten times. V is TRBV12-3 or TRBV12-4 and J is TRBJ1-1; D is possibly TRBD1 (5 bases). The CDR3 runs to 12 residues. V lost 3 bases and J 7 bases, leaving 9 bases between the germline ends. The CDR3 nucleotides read TGTGCCAGCAGTTTTCTCAGGGTTGAAGCTTTCTTT. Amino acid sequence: CASSFLRVEAFF.

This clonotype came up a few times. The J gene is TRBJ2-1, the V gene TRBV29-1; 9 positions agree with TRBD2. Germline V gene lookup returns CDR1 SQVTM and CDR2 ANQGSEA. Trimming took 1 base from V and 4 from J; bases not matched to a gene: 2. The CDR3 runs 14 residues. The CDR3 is CSVEGTSEYNEQFF. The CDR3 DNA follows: TGCAGCGTTGAAGGGACTAGCGAATACAATGAGCAGTTCTTC.

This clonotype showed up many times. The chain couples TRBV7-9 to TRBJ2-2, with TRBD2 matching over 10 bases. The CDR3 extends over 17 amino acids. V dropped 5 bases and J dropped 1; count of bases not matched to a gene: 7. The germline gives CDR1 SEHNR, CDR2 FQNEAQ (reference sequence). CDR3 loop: CASSPPASGGNTGELFF. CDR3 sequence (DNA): TGTGCCAGCAGCCCACCGGCTAGCGGGGGGAACACCGGGGAGCTGTTTTTT. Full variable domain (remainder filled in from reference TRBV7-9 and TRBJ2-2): DTGVSQNPRHKITKRGQNVTFRCDPISEHNRLYWYRQTLGQGPEFLTYFQNEAQLEKSRLLSDRFSAERPKGSFSTLEIQRTEQGDSAMYLCASSPPASGGNTGELFFGEGSRLTVL.

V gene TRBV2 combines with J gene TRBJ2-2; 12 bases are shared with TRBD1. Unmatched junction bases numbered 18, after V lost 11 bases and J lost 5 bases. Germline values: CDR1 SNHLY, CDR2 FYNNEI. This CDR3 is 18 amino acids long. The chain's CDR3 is CACCGTGGIGEKTGELFF. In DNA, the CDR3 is TGTGCCTGCTGCGGGACAGGGGGCATCGGTGAAAAGACCGGGGAGCTGTTTTTT.

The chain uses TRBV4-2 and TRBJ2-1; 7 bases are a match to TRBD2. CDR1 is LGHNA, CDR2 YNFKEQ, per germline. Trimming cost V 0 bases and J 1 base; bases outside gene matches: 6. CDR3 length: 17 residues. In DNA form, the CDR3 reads TGTGCCAGCAGCCAAGATGATGGAGCGGGGTCCTACAATGAGCAGTTCTTC. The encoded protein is CASSQDDGAGSYNEQFF.

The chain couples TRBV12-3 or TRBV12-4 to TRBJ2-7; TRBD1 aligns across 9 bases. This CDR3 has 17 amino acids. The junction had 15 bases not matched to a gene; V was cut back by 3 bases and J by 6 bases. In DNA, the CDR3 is TGTGCCAGCAGTTTGAGACAGGGGGACGTCTTGGGCTTCGAGCAGTACTTC. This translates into CASSLRQGDVLGFEQYF.

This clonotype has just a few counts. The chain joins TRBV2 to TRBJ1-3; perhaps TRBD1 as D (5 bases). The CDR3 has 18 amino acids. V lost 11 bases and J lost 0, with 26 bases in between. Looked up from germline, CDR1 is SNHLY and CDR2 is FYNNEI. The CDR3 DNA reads TGTGCCTTCTGTTTTGTTCTGGGGTGGGACGACTCTGGAAACACCATATATTTT. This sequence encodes CAFCFVLGWDDSGNTIYF.

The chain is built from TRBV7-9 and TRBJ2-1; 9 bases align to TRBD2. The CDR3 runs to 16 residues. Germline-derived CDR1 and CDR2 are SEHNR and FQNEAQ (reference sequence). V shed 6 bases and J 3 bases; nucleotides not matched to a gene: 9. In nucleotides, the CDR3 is TGTGCCAGCAGGCCTTCGACTAGCGGAGACTACAATGAGCAGTTCTTC. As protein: CASRPSTSGDYNEQFF.

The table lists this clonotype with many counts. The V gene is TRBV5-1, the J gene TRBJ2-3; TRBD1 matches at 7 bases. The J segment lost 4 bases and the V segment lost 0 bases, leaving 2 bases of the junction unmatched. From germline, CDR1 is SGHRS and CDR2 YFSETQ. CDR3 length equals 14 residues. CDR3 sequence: CASSLGGGADTQYF. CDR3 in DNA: TGCGCCAGCAGCTTGGGAGGGGGCGCAGATACGCAGTATTTT.

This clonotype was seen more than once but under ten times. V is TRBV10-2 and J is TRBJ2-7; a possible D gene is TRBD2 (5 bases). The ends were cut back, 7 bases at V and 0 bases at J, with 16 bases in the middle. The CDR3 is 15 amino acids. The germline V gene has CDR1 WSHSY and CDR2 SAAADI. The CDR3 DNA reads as TGCGCCAGCATGACTATCGCGGGCTCCTCCTACGAGCAGTACTTC. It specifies CASMTIAGSSYEQYF.

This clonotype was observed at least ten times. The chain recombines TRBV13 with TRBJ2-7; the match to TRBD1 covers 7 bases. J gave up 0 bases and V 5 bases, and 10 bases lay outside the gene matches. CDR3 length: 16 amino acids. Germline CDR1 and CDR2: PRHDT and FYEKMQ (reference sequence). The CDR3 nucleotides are TGTGCCAGCAGCCTCAGGACAGGAACTCACTCCTACGAGCAGTACTTC. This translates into CASSLRTGTHSYEQYF.

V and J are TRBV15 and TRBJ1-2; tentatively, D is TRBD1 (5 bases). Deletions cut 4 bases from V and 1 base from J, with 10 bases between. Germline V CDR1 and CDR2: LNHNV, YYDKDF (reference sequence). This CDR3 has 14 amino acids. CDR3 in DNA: TGTGCCACCAGCACAGGGTTCGTTAACTATGGCTACACCTTC. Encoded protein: CATSTGFVNYGYTF.

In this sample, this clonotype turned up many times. The chain's CDR3 is CASSDGPGLLEQFF. The CDR3 region has the DNA TGTGCCAGCAGCGACGGGCCAGGACTACTTGAGCAGTTCTTC. This chain connects TRBV11-2 to TRBJ2-1; D might be TRBD2 (6 bases). The CDR3 is made up of 14 amino acids. V dropped 5 bases and J dropped 9 bases, with 17 bases sitting between them. Per germline, CDR1 SGHAT and CDR2 FQNNGV.

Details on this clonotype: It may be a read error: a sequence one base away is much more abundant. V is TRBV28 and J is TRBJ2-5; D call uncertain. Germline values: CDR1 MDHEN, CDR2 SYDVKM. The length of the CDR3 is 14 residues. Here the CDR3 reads CASSATDNQEAQYF. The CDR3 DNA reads TGTGCCAGCAGTGCGACTGATAACCAAGAGGCCCAGTACTTC. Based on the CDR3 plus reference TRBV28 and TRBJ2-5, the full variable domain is DVKVTQSSRYLVKRTGEKVFLECVQDMDHENMFWYRQDPGLGLRLIYFSYDVKMKEKGDIPEGYSVSREKKERFSLILESASTNQTSMYLCASSATDNQEAQYFGPGTRLLVL.

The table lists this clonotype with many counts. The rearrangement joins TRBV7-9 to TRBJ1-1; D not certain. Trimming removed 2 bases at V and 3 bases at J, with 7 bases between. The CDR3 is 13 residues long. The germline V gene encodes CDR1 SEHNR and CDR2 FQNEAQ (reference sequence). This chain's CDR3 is CASSLSGDTEAFF. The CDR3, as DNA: TGTGCCAGCAGCTTATCAGGCGACACTGAAGCTTTCTTT.

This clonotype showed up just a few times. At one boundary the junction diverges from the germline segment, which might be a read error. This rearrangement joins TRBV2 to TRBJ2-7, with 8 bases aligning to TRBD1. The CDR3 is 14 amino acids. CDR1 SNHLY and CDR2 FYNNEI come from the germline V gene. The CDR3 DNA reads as TGTGCCAGCAGCCTTGGACAGGGTAGCCTCCTCGGCGCCTTC. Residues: CASSLGQGSLLGAF.

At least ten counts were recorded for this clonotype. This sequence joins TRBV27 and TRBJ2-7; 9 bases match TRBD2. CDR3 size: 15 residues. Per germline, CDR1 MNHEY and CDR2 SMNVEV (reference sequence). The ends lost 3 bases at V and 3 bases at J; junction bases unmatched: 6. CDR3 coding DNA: TGTGCCAGCAGTTTTAGCGGGAGTGGTTTCTACGAGCAGTACTTC. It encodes CASSFSGSGFYEQYF.

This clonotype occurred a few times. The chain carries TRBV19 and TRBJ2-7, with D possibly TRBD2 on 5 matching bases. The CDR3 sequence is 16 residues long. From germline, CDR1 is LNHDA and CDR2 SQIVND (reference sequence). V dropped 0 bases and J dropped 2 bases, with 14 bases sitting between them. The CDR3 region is CASSIDLGTEAYEQYF. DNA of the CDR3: TGTGCCAGTAGTATAGATCTCGGAACGGAGGCCTACGAGCAGTACTTC.

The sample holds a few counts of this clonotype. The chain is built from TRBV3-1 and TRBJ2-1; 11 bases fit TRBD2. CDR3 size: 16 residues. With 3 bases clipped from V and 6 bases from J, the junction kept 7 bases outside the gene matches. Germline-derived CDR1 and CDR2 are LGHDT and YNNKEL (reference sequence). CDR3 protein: CASSQLAGGVFNEQFF. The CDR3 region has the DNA TGTGCCAGCAGCCAGCTAGCGGGGGGAGTGTTCAATGAGCAGTTCTTC.